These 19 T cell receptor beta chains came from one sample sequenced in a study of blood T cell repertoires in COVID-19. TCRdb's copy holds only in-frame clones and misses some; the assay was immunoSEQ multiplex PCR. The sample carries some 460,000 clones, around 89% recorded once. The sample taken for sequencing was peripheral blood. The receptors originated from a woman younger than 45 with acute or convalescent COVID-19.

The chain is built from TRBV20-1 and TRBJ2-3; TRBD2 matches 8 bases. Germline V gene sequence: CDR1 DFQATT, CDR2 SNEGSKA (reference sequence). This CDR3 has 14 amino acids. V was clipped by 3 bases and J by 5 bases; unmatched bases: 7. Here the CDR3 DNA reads TGCAGTGCTAGTTTGCTAGCGGGTGGAGATACGCAGTATTTT. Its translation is CSASLLAGGDTQYF.

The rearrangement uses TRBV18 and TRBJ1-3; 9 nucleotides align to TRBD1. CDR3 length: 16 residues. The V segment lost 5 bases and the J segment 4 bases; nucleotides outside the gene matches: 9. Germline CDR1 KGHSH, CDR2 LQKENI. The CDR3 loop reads CASSMGTGSYGNTIYF. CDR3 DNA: TGTGCCAGCTCAATGGGGACAGGGAGTTACGGAAACACCATATATTTT.

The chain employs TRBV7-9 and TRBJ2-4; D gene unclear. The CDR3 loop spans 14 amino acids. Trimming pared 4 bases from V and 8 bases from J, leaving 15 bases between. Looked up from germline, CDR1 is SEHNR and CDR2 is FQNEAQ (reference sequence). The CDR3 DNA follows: TGTGCCAGCAGCTCTAGTTCGAGTTGGGACATTCAGTACTTC. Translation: CASSSSSSWDIQYF.

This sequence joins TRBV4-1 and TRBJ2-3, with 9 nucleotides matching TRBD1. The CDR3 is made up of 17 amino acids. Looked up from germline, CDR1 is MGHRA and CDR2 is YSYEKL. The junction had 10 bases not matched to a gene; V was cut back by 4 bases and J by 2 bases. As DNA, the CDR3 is TGCGCCAGCAGCCCCCCCGGACAGGGGAAGATCACAGATACGCAGTATTTT. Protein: CASSPPGQGKITDTQYF.

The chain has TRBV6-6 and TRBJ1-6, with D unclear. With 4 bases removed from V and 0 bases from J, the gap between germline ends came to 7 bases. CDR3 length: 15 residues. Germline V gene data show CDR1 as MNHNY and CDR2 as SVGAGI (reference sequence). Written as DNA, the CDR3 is TGTGCCAGCAGTTTAGGCGGCTCCTATAATTCACCCCTCCACTTT. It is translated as CASSLGGSYNSPLHF.

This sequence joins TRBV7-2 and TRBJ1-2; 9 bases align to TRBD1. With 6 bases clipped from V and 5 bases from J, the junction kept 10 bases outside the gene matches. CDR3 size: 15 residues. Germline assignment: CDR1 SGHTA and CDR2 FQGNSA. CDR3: CASRLNRDRAYGYTF. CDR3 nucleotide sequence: TGTGCCAGCAGGTTAAACCGGGACAGGGCGTATGGCTACACCTTC.

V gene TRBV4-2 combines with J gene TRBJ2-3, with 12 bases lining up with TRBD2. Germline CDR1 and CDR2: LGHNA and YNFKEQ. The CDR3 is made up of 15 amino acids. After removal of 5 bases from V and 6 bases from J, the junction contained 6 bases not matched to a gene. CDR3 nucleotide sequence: TGTGCCAGCAGCGACCGGACTAGCGGGGAGGATACGCAGTATTTT. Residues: CASSDRTSGEDTQYF.

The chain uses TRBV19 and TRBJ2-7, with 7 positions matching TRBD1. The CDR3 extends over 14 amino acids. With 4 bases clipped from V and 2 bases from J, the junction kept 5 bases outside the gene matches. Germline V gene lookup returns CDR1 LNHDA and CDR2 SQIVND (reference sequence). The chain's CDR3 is CASSNRDSPYEQYF. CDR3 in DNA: TGTGCCAGTAGTAACCGGGACAGCCCCTACGAGCAGTACTTC.

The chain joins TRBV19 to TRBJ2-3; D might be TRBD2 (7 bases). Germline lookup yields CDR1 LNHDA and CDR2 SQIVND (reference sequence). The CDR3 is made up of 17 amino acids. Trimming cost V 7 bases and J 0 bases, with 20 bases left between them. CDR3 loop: CASKGGRTDRSTDTQYF. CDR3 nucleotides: TGTGCCAGTAAGGGAGGGCGGACAGATCGAAGCACAGATACGCAGTATTTT. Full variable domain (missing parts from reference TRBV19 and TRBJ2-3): DGGITQSPKYLFRKEGQNVTLSCEQNLNHDAMYWYRQDPGQGLRLIYYSQIVNDFQKGDIAEGYSVSREKKESFPLTVTSAQKNPTAFYLCASKGGRTDRSTDTQYFGPGTRLTVL.

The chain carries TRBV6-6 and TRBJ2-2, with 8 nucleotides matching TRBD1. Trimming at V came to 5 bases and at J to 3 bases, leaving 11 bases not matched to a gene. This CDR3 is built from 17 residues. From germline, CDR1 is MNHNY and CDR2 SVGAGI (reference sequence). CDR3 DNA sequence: TGTGCCAGCAGTCCGTTCCCTCGGGACAGGTACACCGGGGAGCTGTTTTTT. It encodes CASSPFPRDRYTGELFF.

This chain's CDR3 is CASSQALSRGSGNTIYF. The CDR3 region has the DNA TGCGCCAGCAGCCAAGCCCTTTCAAGGGGTTCTGGAAACACCATATATTTT. The chain couples TRBV4-1 to TRBJ1-3, with D perhaps TRBD1 (5 bases). V was shortened by 1 base and J by 1 base, with 14 bases between the two germline ends. Germline V lookup: CDR1 MGHRA, CDR2 YSYEKL. This CDR3 region has 17 residues.

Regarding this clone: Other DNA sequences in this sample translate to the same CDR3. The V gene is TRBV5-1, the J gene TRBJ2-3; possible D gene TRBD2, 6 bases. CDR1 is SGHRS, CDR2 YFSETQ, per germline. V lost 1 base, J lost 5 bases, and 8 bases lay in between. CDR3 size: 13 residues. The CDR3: CASSLQGGDTQYF. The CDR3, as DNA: TGCGCCAGCAGCTTGCAGGGAGGAGATACGCAGTATTTT.

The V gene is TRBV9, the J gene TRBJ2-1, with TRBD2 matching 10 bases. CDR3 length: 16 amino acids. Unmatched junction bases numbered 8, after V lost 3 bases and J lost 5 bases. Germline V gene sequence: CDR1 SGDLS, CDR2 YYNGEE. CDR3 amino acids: CASSDRSGGVDNEQFF. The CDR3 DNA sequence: TGTGCCAGCAGCGATCGAAGCGGGGGGGTCGACAATGAGCAGTTCTTC. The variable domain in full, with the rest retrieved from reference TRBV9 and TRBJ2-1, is DSGVTQTPKHLITATGQRVTLRCSPRSGDLSVYWYQQSLDQGLQFLIQYYNGEERAKGNILERFSAQQFPDLHSELNLSSLELGDSALYFCASSDRSGGVDNEQFFGPGTRLTVL.

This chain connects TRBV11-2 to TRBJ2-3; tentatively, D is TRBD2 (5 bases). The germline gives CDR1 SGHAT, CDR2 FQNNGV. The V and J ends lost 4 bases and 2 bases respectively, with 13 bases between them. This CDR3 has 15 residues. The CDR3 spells CASSSRTWNTDTQYF. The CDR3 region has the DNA TGTGCCAGCAGCTCCCGGACTTGGAACACAGATACGCAGTATTTT.

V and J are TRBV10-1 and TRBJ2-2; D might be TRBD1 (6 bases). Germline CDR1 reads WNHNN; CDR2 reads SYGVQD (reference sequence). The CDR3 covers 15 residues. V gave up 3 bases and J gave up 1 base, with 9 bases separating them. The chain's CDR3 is CASSDPTGNTGELFF. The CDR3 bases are TGCGCCAGCAGTGACCCGACAGGGAACACCGGGGAGCTGTTTTTT.

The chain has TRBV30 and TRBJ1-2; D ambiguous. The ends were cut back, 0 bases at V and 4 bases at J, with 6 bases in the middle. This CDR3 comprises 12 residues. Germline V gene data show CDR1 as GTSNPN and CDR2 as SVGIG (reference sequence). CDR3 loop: CAWSVQPYGYTF. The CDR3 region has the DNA TGTGCCTGGAGTGTACAGCCCTATGGCTACACCTTC.

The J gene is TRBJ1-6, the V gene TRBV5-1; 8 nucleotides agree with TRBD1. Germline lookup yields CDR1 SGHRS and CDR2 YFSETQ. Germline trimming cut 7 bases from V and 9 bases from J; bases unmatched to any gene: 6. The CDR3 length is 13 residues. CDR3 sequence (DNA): TGCGCCAGCCCCGGGACAGGCGTTTCACCCCTCCACTTT. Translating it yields CASPGTGVSPLHF.

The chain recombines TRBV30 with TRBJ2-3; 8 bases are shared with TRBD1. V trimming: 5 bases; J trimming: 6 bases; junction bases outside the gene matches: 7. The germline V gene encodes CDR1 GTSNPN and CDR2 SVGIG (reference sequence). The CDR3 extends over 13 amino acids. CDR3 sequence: CAWGDRLGDTQYF. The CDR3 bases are TGTGCCTGGGGGGACAGGCTTGGGGATACGCAGTATTTT.

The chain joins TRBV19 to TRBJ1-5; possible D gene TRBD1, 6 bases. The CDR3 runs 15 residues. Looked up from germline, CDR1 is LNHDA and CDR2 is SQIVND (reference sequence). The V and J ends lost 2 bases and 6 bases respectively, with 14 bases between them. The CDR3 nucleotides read TGTGCCAGTAGTATATCGCGTGGGGACACTCAGCCCCAGCATTTT. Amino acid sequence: CASSISRGDTQPQHF. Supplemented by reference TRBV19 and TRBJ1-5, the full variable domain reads DGGITQSPKYLFRKEGQNVTLSCEQNLNHDAMYWYRQDPGQGLRLIYYSQIVNDFQKGDIAEGYSVSREKKESFPLTVTSAQKNPTAFYLCASSISRGDTQPQHFGDGTRLSIL.